The clone carrying this TCR beta chain was counted ten times or more. The record originates from a study of breast tumors, draining lymph nodes, adjacent tissues. Germline V gives CDR1 MGHDK, CDR2 SYGVNS. The CDR3 length is 17 residues. The V and J ends lost 0 bases and 2 bases respectively, with 17 bases between them. TCRdb ran MiXCR on the multiplex PCR reads and lists one entry per CDR3 protein. The sample holds about 47,000 distinct CDR3 sequences, about 21% seen once. This receptor was obtained from a female donor with breast cancer. Some clones in this sample may be carry-over from other donors' samples. Sequences were obtained from breast tumor tissue. This chain joins TRBV25-1 and TRBJ2-7, with D possibly matching TRBD2 (6 bases). This chain's CDR3 is CASSEYGRGLSTYEQYF. In DNA form, the CDR3 reads TGTGCCAGCAGTGAATACGGGCGGGGCCTTTCGACCTACGAGCAGTACTTC.